This T cell receptor beta chain was recorded in a study of blood T cell repertoires in COVID-19. Study as a whole: Sources were T cells, B-cell-depleted T cells, or PBMCs; the material itself was cDNA or gDNA.

Produced via immunoSEQ multiplex PCR; TCRdb's table is partial and in-frame only. This table holds about 36,000 clones, approximately 80% found once. Sequenced: peripheral blood. The sequence was obtained from a human donor in a cohort sampled during active or convalescent COVID-19. The donor label of this sample is uncertain.

DNA of the CDR3: TGTGCCAGCAGTAGACAGGGGGCATGGGAGACCCAGTACTTC. Protein sequence: CASSRQGAWETQYF. The V and J genes are TRBV2 and TRBJ2-5, with TRBD1 matching 10 bases. The CDR3 runs 14 residues. Trimming took 5 bases from V and 5 from J; bases not matched to a gene: 5. The germline CDR1 and CDR2 sequences are SNHLY and FYNNEI.